The T cell receptor (beta chain) described here comes from a study of T cell responses to AZD1222 COVID-19 vaccine. Measured with immunoSEQ multiplex PCR; TCRdb has only the in-frame clones, and not every one. The table lists 100,000 to 150,000 clones, 92% of them singletons, with around 8.2% in the top ten. Concerning this clone: The antigen is undetermined.

V shed 5 bases and J shed 8 bases, with 19 bases lying between them. Germline values: CDR1 SGHAT, CDR2 FQNNGV. This CDR3 spans 16 amino acids. General observations from the study: Clonal diversity was possibly underestimated; the donors were predominantly white British and more often female. Reports say nearly half of spike-specific TCRs go after unmutated variant regions. Baseline antibody screening turned up just a handful of seropositive AZD1222 recipients. Following two doses of AZD1222, Spike-specific TCR breadth and depth rose.

The sequenced sample was peripheral blood, obtained 28 days after the second AZD1222 dose. This receptor was taken from an adult who received the AZD1222 COVID-19 vaccine. The V call is TRBV11-2, the J call TRBJ1-6, with D unclear. In nucleotides, the CDR3 is TGTGCCAGCAGCAGAAGTAGCCTAAACTTTTATTCACCCCTCCACTTT. Translated: CASSRSSLNFYSPLHF.